Listed below are T cell receptor beta chains from one sample, sequenced in a study of long-term antiretroviral therapy in people with HIV. This table comes from immunoSEQ multiplex PCR, and its TCRdb copy is limited to in-frame clones, with some not included. The sample shows 21,000 or so clones, about 88% of them seen only once. The sample here was unsorted PBMCs, taken 2.3 years after starting antiretroviral therapy. These receptor sequences come from a man in his 60s with HIV. The CDR3 runs from the conserved cysteine through the conserved F or W. The D gene is left open where the match is weak. Rows give clone size only sometimes, using once, few, many, or a class for an expanded clone.

CASSQARDQPQHF	TGCGCCAGCAGCCAAGCTCGGGATCAGCCCCAGCATTTT	NA	NA	TRBV4-3	TRBJ1-5
CASSYRGQGYGYEQYF	TGTGCCAGCAGTTACAGGGGACAGGGGTATGGTTACGAGCAGTACTTC	TRBD1	few	TRBV6-5	TRBJ2-7
CAWSVPWSYEAFF	TGTGCCTGGAGTGTACCCTGGTCTTATGAAGCTTTCTTT	NA	few	TRBV30	TRBJ1-1
CASSRGGDSGANVLTF	TGTGCCAGCAGTCGAGGGGGGGACTCTGGGGCCAACGTCCTGACTTTC	NA	NA	TRBV28	TRBJ2-6
CASSLGQPNQPQHF	TGTGCCAGCAGCCTCGGACAGCCCAATCAGCCCCAGCATTTT	NA	NA	TRBV7-6	TRBJ1-5
CASSLDRNYEQYF	TGTGCCAGCAGCTTAGATCGGAACTACGAGCAGTACTTC	NA	NA	TRBV7-2	TRBJ2-7
CASSIDRGGGYTF	TGTGCCAGCAGCATAGACAGGGGAGGTGGCTACACCTTC	TRBD1	NA	TRBV7-2	TRBJ1-2
CASSVGTNYGYTF	TGTGCCAGCAGCGTCGGGACGAACTATGGCTACACCTTC	NA	NA	TRBV11-2	TRBJ1-2
CASSPGLGRGANVLTF	TGTGCCAGCAGCCCCGGCCTTGGGAGGGGGGCCAACGTCCTGACTTTC	NA	NA	TRBV7-2	TRBJ2-6
CASSETGGDYNEQFF	TGTGCCAGCAGTGAAACAGGGGGGGATTACAATGAGCAGTTCTTC	NA	NA	TRBV6-4	TRBJ2-1
CAWSWIDRESSGANVLTF	TGTGCCTGGAGTTGGATTGACAGGGAGAGCTCTGGGGCCAACGTCCTGACTTTC	TRBD1	NA	TRBV30	TRBJ2-6
CSVVVSNSEQYF	TGCAGCGTTGTAGTTAGCAATAGCGAGCAGTACTTC	NA	NA	TRBV29-1	TRBJ2-7
CASTGTGGDQPQHF	TGTGCCAGCACTGGGACAGGGGGAGATCAGCCCCAGCATTTT	TRBD1	NA	TRBV2	TRBJ1-5
CASRTDTYSYNSPLHF	TGCGCCAGCAGGACAGACACTTACTCCTATAATTCACCCCTCCACTTT	NA	NA	TRBV5-1	TRBJ1-6
CASSGPEQETQYF	TGTGCCAGTTCTGGACCGGAACAAGAGACCCAGTACTTC	NA	NA	TRBV19	TRBJ2-5
CASSPTDTQYF	TGTGCCAGCAGCCCGACGGATACGCAGTATTTT	NA	NA	TRBV7-9	TRBJ2-3
CASSFTSAYNEQFF	TGCGCCAGCAGCTTCACTAGCGCCTACAATGAGCAGTTCTTC	TRBD2	NA	TRBV5-1	TRBJ2-1
CASSPEGPSGANVLTF	TGCGCCAGCAGCCCCGAAGGGCCGTCTGGGGCCAACGTCCTGACTTTC	NA	NA	TRBV5-1	TRBJ2-6
CSVVARTYEQYF	TGCAGCGTTGTTGCGCGGACCTACGAGCAGTACTTC	NA	NA	TRBV29-1	TRBJ2-7
CASSAGRPGSYEQYF	TGTGCCAGCAGTGCGGGCAGGCCGGGCTCCTACGAGCAGTACTTC	NA	NA	TRBV6-1	TRBJ2-7
CASSEAPSGREDTQYF	TGTGCCAGCAGTGAAGCGCCTAGCGGGAGAGAAGATACGCAGTATTTT	TRBD2	NA	TRBV6-1	TRBJ2-3
CASSESGSWETQYF	TGCGCCAGCAGTGAATCAGGGTCGTGGGAGACCCAGTACTTC	NA	NA	TRBV10-2	TRBJ2-5
CSVEAMQGVGETQYF	TGCAGCGTTGAAGCTATGCAGGGGGTGGGGGAGACCCAGTACTTC	TRBD1	NA	TRBV29-1	TRBJ2-5
CASSYSPGVEPQHF	TGTGCCAGCAGTTACTCTCCAGGGGTAGAGCCCCAGCATTTT	NA	NA	TRBV6-5	TRBJ1-5
CASSPRDLYSLHF	TGTGCCAGCTCACCTCGGGACCTTTACTCCCTCCACTTT	NA	few	TRBV18	TRBJ1-6
CASSPTGGMYEQYF	TGTGCCAGCAGCCCTACAGGGGGAATGTACGAGCAGTACTTC	TRBD1	NA	TRBV9	TRBJ2-7
CASSEALSEDTQYF	TGTGCCAGCAGTGAAGCCCTATCTGAAGATACGCAGTATTTT	NA	once	TRBV6-1	TRBJ2-3
CASSFRRGSETQYF	TGCGCCAGCAGCTTCCGGCGGGGGTCGGAGACCCAGTACTTC	TRBD2	NA	TRBV5-1	TRBJ2-5